This TCR beta chain was retrieved from a study of T cell repertoires in cytomegalovirus infection. Looking at the study overall: Carrying CMV and the relevant HLA type showed in public TCR beta signatures. Points from the study as a whole: Cumulative frequency of public TCR beta families picked out carriers of CMV plus the relevant HLA. Dominant in the ex vivo response were TCR beta clonotypes restricted by HLA-C and specific for CMV.

Germline CDR1 and CDR2: SGHTA and FQGNSA. The CDR3 loop spans 14 amino acids. TCRdb fed the reads into MiXCR, producing one record per CDR3 protein. The sample lists over 100,000 distinct CDR3 sequences, roughly a tenth seen once, with approximately 33% in the top ten. This clonotype was counted a few times. The antigen remains unidentified. A much larger clone sits a single nucleotide away, making a read error possible. The origin of this receptor is a human donor in good health (CMV status not recorded). Some clones in this sample may be carry-over from other donors' samples. Sequences were obtained from PBMCs, sequenced either directly or after in vitro stimulation (not recorded which). The chain is built from TRBV7-2 and TRBJ2-5, with D maybe TRBD2 (5 bases). CDR3 coding DNA: TGTGCCAACAGCTTATTCGGGGAGTCAGAGACCCAGTACTTC. It codes for CANSLFGESETQYF.